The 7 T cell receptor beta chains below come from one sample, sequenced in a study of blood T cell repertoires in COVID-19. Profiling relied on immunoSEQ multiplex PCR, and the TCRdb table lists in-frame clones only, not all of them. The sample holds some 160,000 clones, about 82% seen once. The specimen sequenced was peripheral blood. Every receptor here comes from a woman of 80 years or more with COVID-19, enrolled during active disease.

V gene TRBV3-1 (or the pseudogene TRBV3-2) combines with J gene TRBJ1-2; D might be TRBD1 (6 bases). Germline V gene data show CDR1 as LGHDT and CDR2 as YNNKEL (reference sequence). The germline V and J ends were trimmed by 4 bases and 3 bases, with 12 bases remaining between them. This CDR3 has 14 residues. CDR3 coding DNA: TGTGCCAGCAGCCCCCGGGACACAGACTATGGCTACACCTTC. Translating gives CASSPRDTDYGYTF.

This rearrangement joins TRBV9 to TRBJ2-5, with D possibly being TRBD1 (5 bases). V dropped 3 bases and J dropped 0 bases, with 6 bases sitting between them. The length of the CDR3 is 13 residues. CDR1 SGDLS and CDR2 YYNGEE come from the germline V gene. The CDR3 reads CASSAGYQETQYF. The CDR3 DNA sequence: TGTGCCAGCAGCGCAGGGTACCAAGAGACCCAGTACTTC.

The CDR3 bases are TGTGCCAGCAGCCAAGTCGGTACTTACAATGAGCAGTTCTTC. It encodes CASSQVGTYNEQFF. This rearrangement joins TRBV14 to TRBJ2-1; D gene ambiguous. The germline CDR1 and CDR2 sequences are SGHDN and FVKESK. The CDR3 spans 14 residues. The V and J ends lost 1 base and 4 bases respectively, with 8 bases between them.

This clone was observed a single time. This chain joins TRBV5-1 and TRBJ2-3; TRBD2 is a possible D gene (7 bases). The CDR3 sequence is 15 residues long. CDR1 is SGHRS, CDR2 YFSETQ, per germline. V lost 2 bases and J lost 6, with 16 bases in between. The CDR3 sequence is CASSFHSGGGDTQYF. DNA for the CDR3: TGCGCCAGCAGCTTCCACTCGGGGGGCGGGGATACGCAGTATTTT.

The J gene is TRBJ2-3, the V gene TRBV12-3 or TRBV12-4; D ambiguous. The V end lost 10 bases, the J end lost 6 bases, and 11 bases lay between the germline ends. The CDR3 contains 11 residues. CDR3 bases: TGTGCCACCCTCGAGGTGGATACGCAGTATTTT. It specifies CATLEVDTQYF.

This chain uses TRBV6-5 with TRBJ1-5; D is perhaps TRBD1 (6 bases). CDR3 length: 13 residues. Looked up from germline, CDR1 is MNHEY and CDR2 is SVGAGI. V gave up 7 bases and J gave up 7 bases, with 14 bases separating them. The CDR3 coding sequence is TGTGCCAGCACCGTAAACAGGGTGCAGCCCCAGCATTTT. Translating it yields CASTVNRVQPQHF.

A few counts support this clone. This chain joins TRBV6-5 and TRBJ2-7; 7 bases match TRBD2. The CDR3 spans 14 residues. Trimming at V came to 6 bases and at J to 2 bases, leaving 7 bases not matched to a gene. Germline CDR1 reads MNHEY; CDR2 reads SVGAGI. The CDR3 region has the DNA TGTGCCAGCAGACCAAGCGGGACGCCCTACGAGCAGTACTTC. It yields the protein CASRPSGTPYEQYF.